This TCR beta chain stems from a study of OX40 agonist ivuxolimab in advanced cancers. As for the study in general: Patients got intravenous ivuxolimab at 0.01 to 10 mg/kg every 2 weeks.

Points on this clone: Its antigen remains unknown.

The repertoire was sequenced with immunoSEQ multiplex PCR; TCRdb's copy has only in-frame clones and lacks some. The sample consists of approximately 60,000 clones, over 75% of them appearing once. The CDR3 extends over 12 amino acids. Study findings and constraints: At 0.1 to 3.0 mg/kg, CD4+ and CD8+ blood T cells expanded clonally by week 6. Researchers report that CD8+ T cells had, on average, more expanded clones than CD4+. Still undetermined is the antigen specificity of the expanded peripheral T cells.

The sequenced sample was CD4+ or CD8+ T cells sorted from blood, obtained in a trial of the OX40 agonist ivuxolimab. This clonotype was sampled from an adult with an advanced solid tumor such as melanoma, head and neck, liver or kidney cancer. The V and J genes are TRBV21-1 and TRBJ1-2; the table gives TRBD1 as D, unverified against the DNA. TRBV21-1 is a pseudogene locus. In DNA, the CDR3 is TGTGCCAGAAGACCAGGGGGCTGTGGCTACACCTTC. Translated, it gives CARRPGGCGYTF.